This T cell receptor beta chain was recorded in a study of regulatory T cells in long-lasting Graves disease. Study-level findings and limits: Persistent disease showed a preference for TRBV28, TRBJ1-2 and TRBJ2-5.

This clonotype was observed many times. The antigen is undetermined. Relying on iRepertoire HTBI primers and Arm-PCR of CDR3 regions, the team built TCR beta libraries. MiXCR, run by TCRdb on the multiplex PCR reads, gives a single entry per CDR3 protein. The data show 300,000 to 400,000 distinct CDR3 sequences, around 16% seen once. Time point of the sample: newly diagnosed GD, antithyroid drugs for less than 3 months. RNA extracted from PBMCs served as the sequencing template. Germline CDR1 LGHNT, CDR2 FRNRAP. The CDR3 is 21 residues long. With V trimmed by 2 bases and J by 3 bases, 21 bases remained unmatched.

This material consisted of peripheral blood mononuclear cells (PBMCs), taken at new diagnosis, from a patient treated with antithyroid drugs. This TCR was sampled from a female donor with Graves disease. The genes are TRBV12-5 and TRBJ1-5; 8 bases are shared with TRBD1. The CDR3 bases are TGTGCTAGTGGTTTGATACGCGACCAGGGGGCCCCTTTGCGGGTCAATCAGCCCCAGCATTTT. This codes for CASGLIRDQGAPLRVNQPQHF.